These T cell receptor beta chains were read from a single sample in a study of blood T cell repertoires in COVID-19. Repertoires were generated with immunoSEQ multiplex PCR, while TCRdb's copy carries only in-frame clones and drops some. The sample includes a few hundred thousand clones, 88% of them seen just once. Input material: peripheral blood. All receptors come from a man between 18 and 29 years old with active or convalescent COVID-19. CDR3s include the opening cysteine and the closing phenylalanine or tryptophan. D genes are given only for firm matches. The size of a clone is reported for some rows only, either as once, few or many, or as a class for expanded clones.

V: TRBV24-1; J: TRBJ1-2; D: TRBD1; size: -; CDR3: CATSQTGGYGYTF; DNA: TGTGCCACCAGTCAGACAGGGGGCTATGGCTACACCTTC
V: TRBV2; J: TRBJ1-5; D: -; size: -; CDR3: CASSDQSPRGGQPQHF; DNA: TGTGCCAGCAGTGATCAGTCCCCCCGGGGAGGCCAGCCCCAGCATTTT
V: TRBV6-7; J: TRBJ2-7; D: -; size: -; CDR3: CARNLSEQYF; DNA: TGTGCCAGAAATTTGAGCGAGCAGTACTTC
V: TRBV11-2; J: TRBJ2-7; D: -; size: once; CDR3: CASSLEAVVKQYF; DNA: TGTGCCAGCAGCTTAGAGGCAGTTGTCAAGCAGTACTTC
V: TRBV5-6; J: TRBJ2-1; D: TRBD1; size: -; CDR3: CASSPRTGGSHNEQFF; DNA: TGTGCCAGCAGCCCAAGAACAGGGGGTTCCCACAATGAGCAGTTCTTC
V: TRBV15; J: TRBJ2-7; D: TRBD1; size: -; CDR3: CATSNHRGFIYEQYF; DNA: TGTGCCACCAGCAACCACAGGGGGTTTATCTACGAGCAGTACTTC
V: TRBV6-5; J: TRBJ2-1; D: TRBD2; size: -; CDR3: CASSFKRGDHNEQFF; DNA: TGTGCCAGCAGTTTCAAGCGGGGGGATCACAATGAGCAGTTCTTC
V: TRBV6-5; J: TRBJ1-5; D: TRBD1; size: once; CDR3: CASRRDRGSPQHF; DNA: TGTGCCAGCAGACGGGACAGGGGATCGCCCCAGCATTTT
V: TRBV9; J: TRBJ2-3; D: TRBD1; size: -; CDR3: CASTRGQSTDTQYF; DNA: TGTGCCAGCACTAGGGGACAGAGCACAGATACGCAGTATTTT
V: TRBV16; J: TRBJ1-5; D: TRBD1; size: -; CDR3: CASSANRGLGGNQPQHF; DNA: TGTGCCAGCAGCGCGAACAGGGGGCTGGGGGGCAATCAGCCCCAGCATTTT
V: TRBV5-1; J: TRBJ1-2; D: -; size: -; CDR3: CASSLTGPDGYTF; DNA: TGCGCCAGCAGCCTCACAGGCCCTGATGGCTACACCTTC